This T cell receptor (beta chain) emerged from a study of blood T cell repertoires in COVID-19. This clone was seen just once. Trimming took 0 bases from V and 2 from J, leaving 4 bases between them. CDR1 and CDR2 (germline): SGHNT, YENEEA. The CDR3 sequence is 13 residues long. TCRdb keeps only in-frame clones here, not all; method: immunoSEQ multiplex PCR. The table has 150,000 to 200,000 clones, roughly nine tenths seen once. The specimen sequenced was peripheral blood. The rearrangement links TRBV11-3 to TRBJ1-1; no definite D call. The TCR originated in a woman aged 60-70 years with COVID-19, enrolled during active disease. The CDR3: CASSLELNTEAFF. The CDR3 nucleotides read TGTGCCAGCAGCTTAGAACTAAACACTGAAGCTTTCTTT. Using reference TRBV11-3 and TRBJ1-1 for the parts outside the CDR3, the full variable domain is EAGVVQSPRYKIIEKKQPVAFWCNPISGHNTLYWYLQNLGQGPELLIRYENEEAVDDSQLPKDRFSAERLKGVDSTLKIQPAELGDSAVYLCASSLELNTEAFFGQGTRLTVV.